The 30 T cell receptor beta chains reported below all come from one sample, sequenced in a study of T cell repertoires in cytomegalovirus infection. Via MiXCR, TCRdb re-called the reads, giving one row per CDR3 protein. The table records under 150,000 distinct CDR3 sequences, roughly 9% of them present only once. The sequenced sample was PBMCs. The source is a human donor in good health (CMV status not recorded). Some clones in this sample may be carry-over from other donors' samples.

There are many counts of this clonotype. Written as DNA, the CDR3 is TGTGCCAGCAAAAGAGGGTCCGGGGGTGAAAAACTGTTTTTT. Translated, it gives CASKRGSGGEKLFF. The rearrangement uses TRBV28 and TRBJ1-4; possible D gene TRBD1, 5 bases. Trimming shortened V by 7 bases and J by 7 bases, and 16 bases separated the two germline ends. The CDR3 is made up of 14 amino acids. Germline V gene lookup returns CDR1 MDHEN and CDR2 SYDVKM.

This clonotype was counted many times. The chain has TRBV2 and TRBJ2-7; TRBD1 aligns across 8 bases. V lost 7 bases, J lost 3 bases, and 2 bases stayed unmatched. CDR1 SNHLY and CDR2 FYNNEI come from the germline V gene. The CDR3 sequence is 12 residues long. The chain's CDR3 is CASIDRGYEQYF. CDR3 in DNA: TGTGCCAGCATTGACAGGGGCTACGAGCAGTACTTC.

This clonotype was observed at least ten times. The CDR3 is CASSPGTLGEQYF. CDR3 nucleotides: TGTGCCAGCAGTCCGGGGACTTTGGGGGAGCAGTACTTC. The chain carries TRBV12-3 or TRBV12-4 and TRBJ2-7; weak D call: TRBD2 (6 bases). The V end lost 5 bases, the J end lost 7 bases, and 15 bases lay between the germline ends. This CDR3 region has 13 residues.

This clonotype was found many times. V is TRBV27 and J is TRBJ2-7; D not certain. Trimming shortened V by 8 bases and J by 5 bases, and 7 bases separated the two germline ends. Germline loops: CDR1 MNHEY, CDR2 SMNVEV (reference sequence). The CDR3 spans 10 residues. In nucleotides, the CDR3 is TGTGCCAGCGGTGTCGACGAGCAGTACTTC. Amino acid sequence: CASGVDEQYF.

This clonotype was counted many times. This chain connects TRBV7-6 to TRBJ2-1; the D is unclear. CDR1 is SGHVS, CDR2 FNYEAQ, per germline. The CDR3 is 13 residues long. V shed 10 bases and J shed 6 bases, with 16 bases lying between them. CDR3 nucleotides: TGTGCCACCAAACACCTCGGTTCCAATGAGCAGTTCTTC. Its protein is CATKHLGSNEQFF.

This clonotype has a handful of counts. The gene calls are TRBV6-2 or TRBV6-3 and TRBJ2-7, with TRBD1 identical over 9 bases. Trimming removed 0 bases from V and 3 bases from J; junction bases left unmatched: 9. The CDR3 sequence is 17 residues long. Germline CDR1 and CDR2: MNHEY and SVGEGT. CDR3 nucleotides: TGTGCCAGCAGTTACTCCCTGGGACAGGGTAGTAACTACGAGCAGTACTTC. Translating gives CASSYSLGQGSNYEQYF.

This clonotype showed up just a few times. This chain links TRBV6-6 with TRBJ2-3; no reliable D call. V was trimmed by 6 bases and J by 6 bases, leaving 13 bases between them. CDR1 MNHNY and CDR2 SVGAGI come from the germline V gene (reference sequence). The CDR3 covers 13 residues. CDR3 sequence (DNA): TGTGCCAGCAGAATCCGGGTCAGGGATACGCAGTATTTT. The encoded protein is CASRIRVRDTQYF.

V gene TRBV6-2 or TRBV6-3 combines with J gene TRBJ1-1; D remains ambiguous. CDR1 and CDR2 from the germline V gene are MNHEY and SVGEGT. The CDR3 totals 15 residues. Deletions cut 2 bases from V and 1 base from J, with 11 bases between. The chain's CDR3 is CASSYVRLSNTEAFF. The CDR3 DNA follows: TGTGCCAGCAGTTACGTTCGGCTTTCGAACACTGAAGCTTTCTTT.

This clonotype was recorded at least ten times. The chain is built from TRBV7-3 and TRBJ2-3; 15 bases line up with TRBD2. Germline trimming cut 5 bases from V and 6 bases from J; bases unmatched to any gene: 3. The CDR3 covers 15 residues. Germline V gene sequence: CDR1 SGHTA, CDR2 FQGTGA. The CDR3 here is CASSRTSGGEDTQYF. The CDR3 coding sequence is TGTGCCAGCAGCCGGACTAGCGGGGGGGAGGATACGCAGTATTTT.

This clonotype occurred many times. The chain employs TRBV12-3 or TRBV12-4 and TRBJ2-7; tentative D call: TRBD1 (5 bases). The CDR3 spans 11 residues. Trimming cost V 4 bases and J 6 bases, with 7 bases left between them. CDR3 amino acids: CASSWTTEQYF. The CDR3 region has the DNA TGTGCCAGCAGTTGGACAACCGAGCAGTACTTC.

This clonotype was seen ten or more times. The genes are TRBV6-5 and TRBJ1-2, with a weak D call TRBD1 (6 bases). CDR3 size: 15 residues. V lost 1 base to trimming and J lost 1 base, with 10 bases between them. Germline values: CDR1 MNHEY, CDR2 SVGAGI. CDR3 residues: CASSYYRDNNYGYTF. The CDR3 DNA reads TGTGCCAGCAGTTACTACCGGGACAATAACTATGGCTACACCTTC.

This clonotype was recorded many times. The chain links TRBV14 to TRBJ2-1; D is uncertain. Germline V gene sequence: CDR1 SGHDN, CDR2 FVKESK. The V gene lost 1 base and the J gene lost 2 bases, with 9 bases spanning the gap. This CDR3 spans 15 amino acids. In DNA, the CDR3 is TGTGCCAGCAGCCAAGTCAGGAACACCTACAATGAGCAGTTCTTC. Translation: CASSQVRNTYNEQFF. Together with reference TRBV14 and TRBJ2-1, the CDR3 gives the full variable domain: EAGVTQFPSHSVIEKGQTVTLRCDPISGHDNLYWYRRVMGKEIKFLLHFVKESKQDESGMPNNRFLAERTGGTYSTLKVQPAELEDSGVYFCASSQVRNTYNEQFFGPGTRLTVL.

The sample holds many counts of this clonotype. The gene calls are TRBV7-6 and TRBJ1-1; D is possibly TRBD1 (5 bases). In germline, CDR1 is SGHVS, CDR2 FNYEAQ. V was pared by 2 bases and J by 4 bases, with 14 bases between. This CDR3 contains 15 residues. The CDR3 is CASSLSAGSVTEAFF. The CDR3 nucleotides read TGTGCCAGCAGCTTAAGCGCAGGGTCGGTCACTGAAGCTTTCTTT. The variable domain in full, completed from reference TRBV7-6 and TRBJ1-1, reads GAGVSQSPRYKVTKRGQDVALRCDPISGHVSLYWYRQALGQGPEFLTYFNYEAQQDKSGLPNDRFSAERPEGSISTLTIQRTEQRDSAMYRCASSLSAGSVTEAFFGQGTRLTVV.

This clonotype has a count of ten or more. The chain combines TRBV7-2 with TRBJ2-1; 10 positions agree with TRBD2. The CDR3 is made up of 18 amino acids. V lost 3 bases, J lost 0 bases, and 8 bases stayed unmatched. CDR1 is SGHTA and CDR2 is FQGNSA in the germline V gene. The CDR3 protein is CASSLLAGALSSYNEQFF. DNA for the CDR3: TGTGCCAGCAGCTTGCTAGCGGGGGCCTTAAGCTCCTACAATGAGCAGTTCTTC.

This clonotype was counted ten times or more. The J gene is TRBJ2-7, the V gene TRBV28, with 7 positions matching TRBD1. Germline CDR1 reads MDHEN; CDR2 reads SYDVKM. The length of the CDR3 is 14 residues. Trimming at V came to 3 bases and at J to 3 bases, leaving 5 bases not matched to a gene. As DNA, the CDR3 is TGTGCCAGCAGTTTGGCGACAGGGTTCTACGAGCAGTACTTC. It codes for CASSLATGFYEQYF.

This clonotype was recorded at least ten times. The chain carries TRBV19 and TRBJ2-1; D is unclear. CDR1 and CDR2 from the germline V gene are LNHDA and SQIVND (reference sequence). V dropped 3 bases and J dropped 8 bases, with 14 bases sitting between them. The CDR3 has 14 amino acids. CDR3 sequence (DNA): TGTGCCAGTAGTATCGGTCCACCCCCGGATGAGCAGTTCTTC. Translation gives CASSIGPPPDEQFF. Variable domain in full (rest from reference TRBV19 and TRBJ2-1): DGGITQSPKYLFRKEGQNVTLSCEQNLNHDAMYWYRQDPGQGLRLIYYSQIVNDFQKGDIAEGYSVSREKKESFPLTVTSAQKNPTAFYLCASSIGPPPDEQFFGPGTRLTVL.

The chain employs TRBV7-9 and TRBJ1-4; 7 bases align to TRBD1. This CDR3 has 16 residues. The V segment lost 2 bases and the J segment 0 bases; nucleotides outside the gene matches: 3. CDR1 and CDR2 from the germline V gene are SEHNR and FQNEAQ (reference sequence). The CDR3 reads CASSLHGTATNEKLFF. CDR3 coding DNA: TGTGCCAGCAGCTTACATGGGACAGCAACTAATGAAAAACTGTTTTTT.

The CDR3 nucleotides read TGTGCCAGCAGCCAAGCACTGGACCCCCTCCTCCTGGATACGCAGTATTTT. Protein sequence: CASSQALDPLLLDTQYF. This sequence joins TRBV3-1 and TRBJ2-3, with no clear D. Deletions cut 1 base from V and 6 bases from J, with 20 bases between. Per germline, CDR1 LGHDT and CDR2 YNNKEL (reference sequence). The CDR3 has 17 amino acids.

A few counts support this clonotype. The chain uses TRBV19 and TRBJ1-1; D call uncertain. V was clipped by 3 bases and J by 1 base, with 6 bases between them. Germline loops: CDR1 LNHDA, CDR2 SQIVND (reference sequence). CDR3 length: 13 residues. CDR3 residues: CASSIPPNTEAFF. The CDR3 DNA follows: TGTGCCAGTAGTATCCCTCCGAACACTGAAGCTTTCTTT.

This clonotype was picked up many times. This CDR3 reads CASSSLDRVVHEQYF. For the CDR3, the DNA is TGTGCCAGCAGTTCCTTAGACAGGGTGGTACACGAGCAGTACTTC. The V gene is TRBV7-3, the J gene TRBJ2-7; 7 nucleotides align to TRBD1. Germline V gene lookup returns CDR1 SGHTA and CDR2 FQGTGA. Trimming removed 6 bases from V and 5 bases from J; junction bases left unmatched: 13. The CDR3 is 15 amino acids.

This clonotype has at least ten counts. J is TRBJ2-7 and V is TRBV5-4; possibly TRBD1 for D (5 bases). From germline, CDR1 is SGHNT and CDR2 YYREEE (reference sequence). The CDR3 runs to 15 residues. Deletions cut 0 bases from V and 5 bases from J, with 15 bases between. The CDR3 DNA reads TGTGCCAGCAGCTTGGACTCAGGGCCCTTCGACGAGCAGTACTTC. It codes for CASSLDSGPFDEQYF.

At least ten counts were recorded for this clonotype. The CDR3 nucleotides read TGCAGTGCTAGCCATTTTTCTAGCGGGGGGATAGATACGCAGTATTTT. It yields the protein CSASHFSSGGIDTQYF. This rearrangement joins TRBV20-1 to TRBJ2-3; 11 bases fit TRBD2. The CDR3 loop spans 16 amino acids. The V gene end was trimmed by 3 bases and the J gene end by 5 bases; junction bases not matched to a gene: 10. The V gene's germline CDR1 is DFQATT and CDR2 SNEGSKA (reference sequence).

This clonotype was detected a few times. V and J are TRBV6-1 and TRBJ1-5; 11 nucleotides line up with TRBD1. In germline, CDR1 is MNHNS, CDR2 SASEGT. The CDR3 has 14 residues. The J segment lost 6 bases and the V segment lost 6 bases, leaving 4 bases of the junction unmatched. CDR3 sequence (DNA): TGTGCCAGCAGGTCCGGGACAGGGGGTCAGCCCCAGCATTTT. Encoded protein: CASRSGTGGQPQHF.

The rearrangement uses TRBV5-1 and TRBJ2-7; 9 nucleotides line up with TRBD2. This CDR3 is 16 amino acids long. Trimming removed 4 bases from V and 6 bases from J; junction bases left unmatched: 14. Looked up from germline, CDR1 is SGHRS and CDR2 is YFSETQ. The CDR3 reads CASSPLAGSTPREQYF. As DNA, the CDR3 is TGCGCCAGCAGCCCTCTAGCGGGGTCTACTCCCCGCGAGCAGTACTTC.

This clonotype was counted at least ten times. The chain has TRBV7-9 and TRBJ2-1; D may be TRBD2 (6 bases). CDR1 is SEHNR, CDR2 FQNEAQ, per germline (reference sequence). This CDR3 contains 14 residues. Trimming stripped 4 bases from V and 9 bases from J, with 16 bases between. The CDR3 sequence is CASSSGRDFGEQFF. DNA for the CDR3: TGTGCCAGCAGCTCAGGAAGGGACTTCGGTGAGCAGTTCTTC.

In this sample, this clonotype turned up many times. The CDR3 reads CASSLGYTGELFF. For the CDR3, the DNA is TGTGCCAGCAGCTTAGGTTACACCGGGGAGCTGTTTTTT. The chain has TRBV7-2 and TRBJ2-2; D call uncertain. Germline V CDR1 and CDR2: SGHTA, FQGNSA. The germline V and J ends were trimmed by 1 base and 3 bases, with 3 bases remaining between them. The CDR3 totals 13 residues. The complete variable domain, with remaining parts taken from reference TRBV7-2 and TRBJ2-2, reads GAGVSQSPSNKVTEKGKDVELRCDPISGHTALYWYRQSLGQGLEFLIYFQGNSAPDKSGLPSDRFSAERTGGSVSTLTIQRTQQEDSAVYLCASSLGYTGELFFGEGSRLTVL.

This clonotype occurred many times. The chain couples TRBV7-2 to TRBJ1-3, with TRBD1 matching over 9 bases. Unmatched junction bases numbered 2, after V lost 2 bases and J lost 0 bases. Germline CDR1 and CDR2: SGHTA and FQGNSA. CDR3 size: 16 residues. In DNA form, the CDR3 reads TGTGCCAGCAGCTTAAGACAGGGGGGCTCTGGAAACACCATATATTTT. Residues: CASSLRQGGSGNTIYF.

This clonotype was recorded at least ten times. The junction and the germline gene differ at one end; a read error may be behind it. This chain connects TRBV7-2 to TRBJ2-1; 7 nucleotides match TRBD1. This CDR3 region has 15 residues. From germline, CDR1 is SGHTA and CDR2 FQGNSA. Written as DNA, the CDR3 is TGTGCCAGCAGGCCTGACAGGGTAGGGGGCAATCAGCAGTTCTTC. It specifies CASRPDRVGGNQQFF.

This clonotype has at least ten counts. The chain employs TRBV20-1 and TRBJ1-6; 9 positions agree with TRBD1. The CDR3 runs to 14 residues. The junction had 7 bases not matched to a gene; V was cut back by 6 bases and J by 7 bases. Looked up from germline, CDR1 is DFQATT and CDR2 is SNEGSKA (reference sequence). The CDR3: CSARRDRVNSPLHF. DNA for the CDR3: TGCAGTGCACGTCGGGACAGGGTGAATTCACCCCTCCACTTT.

This clonotype was seen a handful of times. The rearrangement joins TRBV18 to TRBJ1-1, with TRBD1 identical over 10 bases. With 0 bases clipped from V and 10 bases from J, the junction kept 14 bases outside the gene matches. Germline V CDR1 and CDR2: KGHSH, LQKENI. The length of the CDR3 is 17 residues. The CDR3 DNA is TGTGCCAGCTCACCACCGAACCTCCGGGACAGGGGTCGAGGAGCTTTCTTT. Protein product: CASSPPNLRDRGRGAFF.